The 5 T cell receptor beta chains in this list originate from one sample, sequenced in a study of cytomegalovirus exposure and HLA in healthy donors. Vbeta (60) and Jbeta (13) primers were used in the PCR. Profiling relied on immunoSEQ multiplex PCR, and the TCRdb table lists in-frame clones only, not all of them. Of around 130,000 clones in the sample, about four fifths were seen once. The material sequenced was PBMCs. The receptors were gathered from a woman aged 40-49 years in good health and CMV-seronegative.

The genes are TRBV5-8 and TRBJ1-2; no firm D call. Germline values: CDR1 SGHTS, CDR2 YDEGEE. CDR3 length: 13 amino acids. V was trimmed by 0 bases and J by 3 bases, leaving 6 bases between them. The DNA of the CDR3 is TGTGCCAGCAGCTTGGAACAGTACTATGGCTACACCTTC. This gives the protein CASSLEQYYGYTF.

The chain employs TRBV5-6 and TRBJ2-1, with TRBD2 identical over 14 bases. The CDR3 covers 18 residues. Germline CDR1 and CDR2: SGHDT and YYEEEE. V was pared by 2 bases and J by 9 bases, with 13 bases of the junction left unmatched. CDR3 in DNA: TGTGCCAGCAGCTTCACGGCAAAACCGACTAGCGGGAGGGGTGAGCAGTTCTTC. Translated: CASSFTAKPTSGRGEQFF.

The chain uses TRBV5-1 and TRBJ2-1; 9 nucleotides agree with TRBD2. CDR1 is SGHRS, CDR2 YFSETQ, per germline. The trim removed 0 bases at V and 4 bases at J, leaving 5 bases unmatched. The length of the CDR3 is 16 residues. The CDR3 DNA follows: TGCGCCAGCAGCTTGGGTCTAGCGGGGATTTACAATGAGCAGTTCTTC. This encodes CASSLGLAGIYNEQFF.

This sequence joins TRBV11-2 and TRBJ2-1; D is undetermined. Germline V gene lookup returns CDR1 SGHAT and CDR2 FQNNGV. The CDR3 runs to 12 residues. Trimming pared 4 bases from V and 6 bases from J, leaving 7 bases between. This CDR3 reads CASSSYLNEQFF. DNA for the CDR3: TGTGCCAGCAGCTCCTATCTCAATGAGCAGTTCTTC.

The chain joins TRBV27 to TRBJ1-1; D possibly corresponds to TRBD1 (5 bases). The CDR3 contains 14 residues. Germline loops: CDR1 MNHEY, CDR2 SMNVEV (reference sequence). Trimming stripped 4 bases from V and 1 base from J, with 10 bases between. As DNA, the CDR3 is TGTGCCAGCAGTTCAGGGCCGCCGAACACTGAAGCTTTCTTT. Its translation is CASSSGPPNTEAFF.